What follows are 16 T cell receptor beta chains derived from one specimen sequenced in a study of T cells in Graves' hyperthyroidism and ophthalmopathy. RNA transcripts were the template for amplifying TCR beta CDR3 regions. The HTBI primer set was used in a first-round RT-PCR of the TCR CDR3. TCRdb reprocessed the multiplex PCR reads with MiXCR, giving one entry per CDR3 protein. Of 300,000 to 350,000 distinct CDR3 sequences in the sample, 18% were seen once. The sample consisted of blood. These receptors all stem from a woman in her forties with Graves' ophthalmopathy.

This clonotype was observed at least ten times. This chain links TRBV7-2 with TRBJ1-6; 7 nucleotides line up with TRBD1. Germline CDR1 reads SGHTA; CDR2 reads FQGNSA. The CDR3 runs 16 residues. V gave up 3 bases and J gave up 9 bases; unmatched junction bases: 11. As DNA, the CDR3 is TGTGCCAGCAGCTTGAGTAAGGGGGCGAAGATTTCACCCCTCCACTTT. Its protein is CASSLSKGAKISPLHF.

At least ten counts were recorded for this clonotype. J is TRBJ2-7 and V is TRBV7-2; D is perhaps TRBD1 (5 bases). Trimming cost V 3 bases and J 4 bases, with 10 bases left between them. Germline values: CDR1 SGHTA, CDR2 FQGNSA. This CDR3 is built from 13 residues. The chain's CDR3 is CASSFPGPYEQYF. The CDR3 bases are TGTGCCAGCAGCTTCCCAGGGCCGTACGAGCAGTACTTC.

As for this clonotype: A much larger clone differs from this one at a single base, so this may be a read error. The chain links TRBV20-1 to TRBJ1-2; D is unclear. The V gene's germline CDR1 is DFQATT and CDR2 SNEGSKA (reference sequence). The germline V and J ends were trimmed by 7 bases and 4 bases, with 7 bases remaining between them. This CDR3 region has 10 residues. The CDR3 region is CSVGFYGYTF. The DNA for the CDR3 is TGCAGTGTAGGGTTCTATGGCTACACCTTC.

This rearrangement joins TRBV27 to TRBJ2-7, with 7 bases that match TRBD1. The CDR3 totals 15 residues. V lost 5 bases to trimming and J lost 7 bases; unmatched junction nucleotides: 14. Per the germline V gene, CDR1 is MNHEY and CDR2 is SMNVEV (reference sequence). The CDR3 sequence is CASSLRRQGFREQYF. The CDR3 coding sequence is TGTGCCAGCAGTCTACGGAGACAGGGCTTTCGGGAGCAGTACTTC.

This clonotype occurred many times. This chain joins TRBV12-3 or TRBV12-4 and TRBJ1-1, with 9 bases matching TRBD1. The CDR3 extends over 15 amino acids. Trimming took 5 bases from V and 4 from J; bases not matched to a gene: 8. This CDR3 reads CASSPQGQGPTEAFF. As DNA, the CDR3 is TGTGCCAGCAGTCCCCAGGGACAGGGACCCACTGAAGCTTTCTTT.

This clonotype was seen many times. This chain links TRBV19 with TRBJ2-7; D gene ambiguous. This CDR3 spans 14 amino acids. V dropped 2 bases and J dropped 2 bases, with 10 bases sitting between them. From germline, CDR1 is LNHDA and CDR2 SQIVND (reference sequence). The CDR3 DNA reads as TGTGCCAGTAGTATATCCGTGGCCCCCTACGAGCAGTACTTC. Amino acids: CASSISVAPYEQYF.

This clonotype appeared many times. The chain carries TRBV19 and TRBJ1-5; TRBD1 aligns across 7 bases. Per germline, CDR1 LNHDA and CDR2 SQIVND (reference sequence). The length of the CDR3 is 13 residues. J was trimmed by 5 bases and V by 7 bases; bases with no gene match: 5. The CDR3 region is CASTTRGDQPQHF. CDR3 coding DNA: TGTGCCAGTACCACCAGGGGGGATCAGCCCCAGCATTTT.

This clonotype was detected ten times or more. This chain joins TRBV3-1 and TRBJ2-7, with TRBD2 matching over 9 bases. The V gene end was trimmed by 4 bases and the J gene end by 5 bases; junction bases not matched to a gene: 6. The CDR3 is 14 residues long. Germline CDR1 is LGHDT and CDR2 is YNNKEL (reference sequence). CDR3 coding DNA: TGTGCCAGCAGCCTTAGCGGGAGCAAGAACGAGCAGTACTTC. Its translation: CASSLSGSKNEQYF.

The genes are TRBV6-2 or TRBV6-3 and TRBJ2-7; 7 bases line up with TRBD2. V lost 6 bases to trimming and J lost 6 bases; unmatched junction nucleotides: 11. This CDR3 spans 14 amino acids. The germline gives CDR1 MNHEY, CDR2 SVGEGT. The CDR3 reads CASRPGIAGSEQYF. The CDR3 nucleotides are TGTGCCAGCAGACCAGGCATAGCGGGTAGCGAGCAGTACTTC.

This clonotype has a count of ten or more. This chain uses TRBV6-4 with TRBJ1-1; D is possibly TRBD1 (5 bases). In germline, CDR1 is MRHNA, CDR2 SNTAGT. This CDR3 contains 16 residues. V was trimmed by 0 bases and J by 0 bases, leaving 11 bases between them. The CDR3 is CASSDSGGGMNTEAFF. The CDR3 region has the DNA TGTGCCAGCAGTGACTCTGGGGGAGGCATGAACACTGAAGCTTTCTTT.

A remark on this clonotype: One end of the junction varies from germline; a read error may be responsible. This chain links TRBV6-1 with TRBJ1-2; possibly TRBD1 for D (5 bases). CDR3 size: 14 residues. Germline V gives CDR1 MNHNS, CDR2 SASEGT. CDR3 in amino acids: CASTPLRGSYGYNF. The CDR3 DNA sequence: TGTGCCAGCACCCCACTGCGGGGCAGCTATGGCTACAACTTC.

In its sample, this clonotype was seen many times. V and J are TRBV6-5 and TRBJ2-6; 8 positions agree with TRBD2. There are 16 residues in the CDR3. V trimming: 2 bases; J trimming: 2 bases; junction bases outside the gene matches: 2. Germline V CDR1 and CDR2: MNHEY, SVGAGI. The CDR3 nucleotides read TGTGCCAGCAGTTACAGCGGGAGAGCTGGGGCCAACGTCCTGACTTTC. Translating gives CASSYSGRAGANVLTF.

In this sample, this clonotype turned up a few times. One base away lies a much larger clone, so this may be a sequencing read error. CDR3 protein: CAGNRGHSGETQYF. CDR3 DNA: TGTGCCGGAAACAGGGGACACTCCGGAGAGACCCAGTACTTC. The chain joins TRBV2 to TRBJ2-5; 7 positions match TRBD1. The germline V gene has CDR1 SNHLY and CDR2 FYNNEI. The V and J ends lost 11 bases and 4 bases, in that order; junction bases with no gene match: 13. The CDR3 is made up of 14 amino acids.

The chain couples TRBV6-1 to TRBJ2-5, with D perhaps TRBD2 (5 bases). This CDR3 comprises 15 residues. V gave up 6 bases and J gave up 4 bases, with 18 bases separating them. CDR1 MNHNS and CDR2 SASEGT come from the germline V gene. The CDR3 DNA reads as TGTGCCAGCAGATCCCCATTTGAAGCGGCAGAGACCCAGTACTTC. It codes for CASRSPFEAAETQYF.

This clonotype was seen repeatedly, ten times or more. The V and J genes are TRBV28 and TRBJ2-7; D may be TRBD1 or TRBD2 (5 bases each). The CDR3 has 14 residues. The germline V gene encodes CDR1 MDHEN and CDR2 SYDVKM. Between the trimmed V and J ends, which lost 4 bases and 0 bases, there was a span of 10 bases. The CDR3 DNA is TGTGCCAGCAGTTCGGGACGGTTCTCCTACGAGCAGTACTTC. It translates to CASSSGRFSYEQYF.

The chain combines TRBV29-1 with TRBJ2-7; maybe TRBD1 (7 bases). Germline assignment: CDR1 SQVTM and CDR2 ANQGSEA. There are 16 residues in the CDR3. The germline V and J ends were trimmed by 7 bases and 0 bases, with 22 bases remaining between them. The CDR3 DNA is TGCAGCGCCACGGACTACAGGGGTTTACACTCCTACGAGCAGTACTTC. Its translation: CSATDYRGLHSYEQYF.